Below, 27 T cell receptor beta chains from the same sample are listed, as sequenced in a study of identical twins. TCRdb itself ran the 5' RACE reads through MiXCR, one entry per CDR3 protein. The repertoire consists of roughly 690,000 distinct CDR3 sequences, with roughly 6% occurring once and the leading ten covering about 2%. Sequencing input: naive T cells sorted from blood. These receptors were obtained from a man between 18 and 29 years old in good health.

The V gene is TRBV6-5, the J gene TRBJ2-2, with 9 bases lining up with TRBD1. Germline-derived CDR1 and CDR2 are MNHEY and SVGAGI. This CDR3 is 18 amino acids long. With 4 bases clipped from V and 4 bases from J, the junction kept 13 bases outside the gene matches. CDR3: CASSSFPPGQGRTGELFF. The CDR3 DNA reads TGTGCCAGCAGTTCTTTTCCCCCGGGACAGGGTCGCACCGGGGAGCTGTTTTTT.

This clonotype has a count of ten or more. V gene TRBV28 combines with J gene TRBJ2-7; D gene uncertain. Germline CDR1 reads MDHEN; CDR2 reads SYDVKM. V lost 6 bases to trimming and J lost 3 bases, with 3 bases between them. The CDR3 consists of 10 residues. The CDR3 region is CASRSYEQYV. The CDR3 bases are TGTGCCAGCAGGAGCTACGAGCAGTACGTC.

This clonotype was detected ten times or more. The V gene is TRBV7-9, the J gene TRBJ2-7; D ambiguous. This CDR3 comprises 12 residues. The V end lost 4 bases, the J end lost 4 bases, and 8 bases lay between the germline ends. Germline V gene data show CDR1 as SEHNR and CDR2 as FQNEAQ (reference sequence). The CDR3, as DNA: TGTGCCAGCAGCTATGTCGGGTACGAGCAGTACTTC. Its protein is CASSYVGYEQYF.

This chain joins TRBV7-9 and TRBJ2-5; D may be TRBD1 (5 bases). CDR1 is SEHNR, CDR2 FQNEAQ, per germline (reference sequence). The CDR3 extends over 14 amino acids. Trimming shortened V by 8 bases and J by 5 bases, and 18 bases separated the two germline ends. CDR3 DNA: TGTGCCAGCCGAACTCCGGCAGGGCTTGAGACCCAGTACTTC. It encodes CASRTPAGLETQYF.

This clonotype has a handful of counts. The V and J genes are TRBV20-1 and TRBJ2-1, with 13 bases matching TRBD2. The CDR3 totals 17 residues. V shed 6 bases, J shed 2 bases, and the junction held 10 bases outside the gene matches. Per the germline V gene, CDR1 is DFQATT and CDR2 is SNEGSKA (reference sequence). The CDR3 here is CSAEGLAGRVTYNEQFF. The CDR3 bases are TGCAGTGCCGAGGGACTAGCGGGACGTGTTACCTACAATGAGCAGTTCTTC.

This clonotype was observed at least ten times. The chain combines TRBV4-3 with TRBJ2-1; a possible D gene is TRBD2 (5 bases). This CDR3 comprises 15 residues. Germline V gene data show CDR1 as LGHNA and CDR2 as YSLEER. V was trimmed by 4 bases and J by 3 bases, leaving 13 bases between them. CDR3 in DNA: TGCGCCAGCAGCCTAGGCTGGACTTTCTACAATGAGCAGTTCTTC. It translates to CASSLGWTFYNEQFF.

V is TRBV20-1 and J is TRBJ1-2, with D possibly being TRBD1 (5 bases). V was trimmed by 0 bases and J by 4 bases, leaving 12 bases between them. CDR1 and CDR2 from the germline V gene are DFQATT and SNEGSKA (reference sequence). The CDR3 covers 14 residues. Here the CDR3 reads CSARDHPGLYGYTF. CDR3 nucleotide sequence: TGCAGTGCTAGAGATCATCCGGGGCTCTATGGCTACACCTTC.

This clonotype appeared a few times. The V and J genes are TRBV5-8 and TRBJ2-6; D is ambiguous. There are 13 residues in the CDR3. Germline values: CDR1 SGHTS, CDR2 YDEGEE. V was clipped by 6 bases and J by 4 bases, with 8 bases between them. CDR3 bases: TGTGCCAGCACCCTGGTGGGGGCCAACGTCCTGACTTTC. Its protein product is CASTLVGANVLTF. The variable domain in full, with the rest retrieved from reference TRBV5-8 and TRBJ2-6, is EAGVTQSPTHLIKTRGQQATLRCSPISGHTSVYWYQQALGLGLQFLLWYDEGEERNRGNFPPRFSGRQFPNYSSELNVNALELEDSALYLCASTLVGANVLTFGAGSRLTVL.

This clonotype came up a few times. CDR3 sequence: CSARESGEGDTQYF. CDR3 bases: TGCAGTGCTAGAGAGTCGGGAGAGGGGGATACGCAGTATTTT. J is TRBJ2-3 and V is TRBV20-1; TRBD2 might be the D (6 bases). This CDR3 region has 14 residues. The V and J ends lost 0 bases and 6 bases respectively, with 13 bases between them. Germline lookup yields CDR1 DFQATT and CDR2 SNEGSKA (reference sequence).

The table lists this clonotype with many counts. The genes are TRBV29-1 and TRBJ1-6, with 8 bases identical to TRBD1. Germline V gene sequence: CDR1 SQVTM, CDR2 ANQGSEA. The CDR3 has 14 residues. V lost 7 bases to trimming and J lost 7 bases; unmatched junction nucleotides: 9. CDR3 sequence: CSARTGQENSPLHF. The CDR3 DNA is TGCAGCGCCCGCACGGGACAGGAAAATTCACCCCTCCACTTT. The variable domain in full, completed from reference TRBV29-1 and TRBJ1-6, reads SAVISQKPSRDICQRGTSLTIQCQVDSQVTMMFWYRQQPGQSLTLIATANQGSEATYESGFVIDKFPISRPNLTFSTLTVSNMSPEDSSIYLCSARTGQENSPLHFGNGTRLTVT.

In this sample, this clonotype turned up many times. The chain employs TRBV15 and TRBJ2-1; D ambiguous. The CDR3 totals 12 residues. Germline values: CDR1 LNHNV, CDR2 YYDKDF (reference sequence). V lost 3 bases and J lost 3, with 3 bases in between. The CDR3 DNA sequence: TGTGCCACCAGCAGGGACTACAATGAGCAGTTCTTC. It yields the protein CATSRDYNEQFF.

The chain uses TRBV15 and TRBJ2-7; maybe TRBD1 (6 bases). Germline V gives CDR1 LNHNV, CDR2 YYDKDF (reference sequence). The CDR3 has 16 amino acids. Deletions cut 5 bases from V and 3 bases from J, with 20 bases between. DNA of the CDR3: TGTGCCACCAGCGGAGCGATATCCAGGGGATTCTACGAGCAGTACGTC. Encoded protein: CATSGAISRGFYEQYV.

The J gene is TRBJ2-1, the V gene TRBV20-1, with D perhaps matching TRBD2 (5 bases). The CDR3 spans 14 residues. Trimming shortened V by 2 bases and J by 5 bases, and 13 bases separated the two germline ends. Germline lookup yields CDR1 DFQATT and CDR2 SNEGSKA (reference sequence). CDR3 amino acids: CSARPPGSNNEQFF. CDR3 in DNA: TGCAGTGCTAGACCTCCGGGGAGCAACAATGAGCAGTTCTTC.

This clonotype was seen many times. The J gene is TRBJ1-1, the V gene TRBV7-2; D might be TRBD1 (5 bases). V was shortened by 2 bases and J by 9 bases, with 13 bases between the two germline ends. This CDR3 contains 13 residues. Germline V gene data show CDR1 as SGHTA and CDR2 as FQGNSA. The CDR3 loop reads CASSLNGGIKAFF. The CDR3 DNA reads TGTGCCAGCAGCTTAAATGGGGGAATCAAAGCTTTCTTT.

Concerning this clonotype itself: It is likely a read error, because the conserved phenylalanine at the end of the CDR3 is missing. The chain recombines TRBV28 with TRBJ2-7; D is possibly TRBD2 (5 bases). Trimming took off 2 bases at V and 4 bases at J, with 6 bases between the two ends. Germline V CDR1 and CDR2: MDHEN, SYDVKM. The length of the CDR3 is 12 residues. The DNA for the CDR3 is TGTGCCAGCAGTTTAACGGGGTACGAGCAGTACATC. Protein: CASSLTGYEQYI.

This clonotype showed up just a few times. The chain recombines TRBV30 with TRBJ2-2; no definite D call. The V gene lost 2 bases and the J gene lost 7 bases, with 8 bases spanning the gap. The length of the CDR3 is 12 residues. Per the germline V gene, CDR1 is GTSNPN and CDR2 is SVGIG (reference sequence). The CDR3 reads CAWSFVIGELFF. CDR3 bases: TGTGCCTGGAGTTTCGTCATCGGGGAGCTGTTTTTT. Full variable domain (remainder filled in from reference TRBV30 and TRBJ2-2): SQTIHQWPATLVQPVGSPLSLECTVEGTSNPNLYWYRQAAGRGLQLLFYSVGIGQISSEVPQNLSASRPQDRQFILSSKKLLLSDSGFYLCAWSFVIGELFFGEGSRLTVL.

In its sample, this clonotype was seen a few times. The chain couples TRBV5-1 to TRBJ2-1, with TRBD2 matching 9 bases. The CDR3 length is 13 residues. CDR1 and CDR2 from the germline V gene are SGHRS and YFSETQ. V shed 2 bases and J 8 bases; nucleotides not matched to a gene: 2. This CDR3 is CASSFLAGYEQFF. CDR3 DNA: TGCGCCAGCAGCTTTCTAGCGGGATATGAGCAGTTCTTC. Combining the CDR3 with reference TRBV5-1 and TRBJ2-1 gives the whole variable domain KAGVTQTPRYLIKTRGQQVTLSCSPISGHRSVSWYQQTPGQGLQFLFEYFSETQRNKGNFPGRFSGRQFSNSRSEMNVSTLELGDSALYLCASSFLAGYEQFFGPGTRLTVL.

The rearrangement joins TRBV12-3 or TRBV12-4 to TRBJ2-7; 11 bases agree with TRBD2. V shed 2 bases and J 5 bases; nucleotides not matched to a gene: 5. CDR3 size: 15 residues. As DNA, the CDR3 is TGTGCCAGCAGTTTACAGGGACTAGCGGATAACGAGCAGTACTTC. The encoded protein is CASSLQGLADNEQYF.

This clonotype was detected many times. The V and J genes are TRBV12-3 or TRBV12-4 and TRBJ2-4; D may correspond to TRBD1 or TRBD2 (5 bases each). V gave up 4 bases and J gave up 13 bases, with 17 bases separating them. CDR3 length equals 13 residues. As DNA, the CDR3 is TGTGCCAGCAGTTATCTCGGAGCTGGGGGACAGTACTTC. It translates to CASSYLGAGGQYF.

The sample holds a few counts of this clonotype. The chain recombines TRBV29-1 with TRBJ2-1; D unclear. Deletions cut 3 bases from V and 7 bases from J, with 10 bases between. The germline V gene has CDR1 SQVTM and CDR2 ANQGSEA. CDR3 size: 12 residues. CDR3 region: CSVELRLNEQFF. Here the CDR3 DNA reads TGCAGCGTTGAGTTAAGATTGAATGAGCAGTTCTTC.

At least ten counts were recorded for this clonotype. The chain uses TRBV27 and TRBJ2-2; D ambiguous. The CDR3 runs 14 residues. The V end was cut by 3 bases, the J end by 5 bases, with 10 bases between. Per germline, CDR1 MNHEY and CDR2 SMNVEV (reference sequence). The CDR3 region is CASSLGEITGELFF. The CDR3 DNA reads as TGTGCCAGCAGTTTGGGCGAGATAACCGGGGAGCTGTTTTTT.

This clonotype came up many times. The chain uses TRBV24-1 and TRBJ2-3; D is possibly TRBD1 (7 bases). This CDR3 region has 15 residues. V was clipped by 7 bases and J by 6 bases, with 19 bases between them. Germline V gene sequence: CDR1 KGHDR, CDR2 SFDVKD. The CDR3 nucleotides read TGTGCCACCAGATCCACCGGGACAGCGGGCGATACGCAGTATTTT. It translates to CATRSTGTAGDTQYF.

The table lists this clonotype with many counts. The chain recombines TRBV5-1 with TRBJ1-4, with a possible D match to TRBD1 (5 bases). Germline loops: CDR1 SGHRS, CDR2 YFSETQ. The CDR3 has 14 residues. Trimming cost V 4 bases and J 8 bases, with 15 bases left between them. The CDR3 nucleotides are TGCGCCAGCAGCCCAGAAGTGAAGGGGGAAAAACTGTTTTTT. Its protein is CASSPEVKGEKLFF.

This clonotype has just a few counts. The chain uses TRBV11-1 and TRBJ2-1, with TRBD2 matching over 13 bases. The V segment lost 4 bases and the J segment 7 bases; nucleotides outside the gene matches: 16. This CDR3 contains 19 residues. Germline assignment: CDR1 SGHAT and CDR2 FQDESV (reference sequence). CDR3 residues: CASSSQLRWTSGSQNEQFF. The CDR3 DNA reads as TGTGCCAGCAGCTCCCAGCTCCGCTGGACTAGCGGGAGTCAAAATGAGCAGTTCTTC.

The chain has TRBV20-1 and TRBJ1-3, with D perhaps matching TRBD1 (5 bases). CDR1 is DFQATT, CDR2 SNEGSKA, per germline (reference sequence). The CDR3 consists of 19 residues. V was shortened by 5 bases and J by 1 base, with 27 bases between the two germline ends. CDR3 region: CSASLVTGVFVGSGNTIYF. Written as DNA, the CDR3 is TGCAGTGCTTCACTAGTCACGGGGGTTTTTGTAGGGTCTGGAAACACCATATATTTT.

This clonotype was detected ten times or more. One end of the junction varies from germline; a read error may be responsible. The chain couples TRBV27 to TRBJ2-1; 9 nucleotides agree with TRBD2. This CDR3 region has 14 residues. Germline-derived CDR1 and CDR2 are MNHEY and SMNVEV (reference sequence). The CDR3 here is CASGLAGDYNEQFF. CDR3 nucleotide sequence: TGTGCCAGCGGTTTAGCGGGAGACTACAATGAGCAGTTCTTC.

There are many counts of this clonotype. The rearrangement links TRBV5-1 to TRBJ1-5, with D maybe TRBD1 (6 bases). V was shortened by 5 bases and J by 1 base, with 13 bases between the two germline ends. The CDR3 length is 15 residues. The V gene's germline CDR1 is SGHRS and CDR2 YFSETQ. The CDR3: CASSFQGMSNQPQHF. For the CDR3, the DNA is TGCGCCAGCAGTTTCCAGGGGATGAGCAATCAGCCCCAGCATTTT.